Detailed here is one T cell receptor beta chain. It lacks a known antigen. No base qualities exist here, and no much larger clone lies one base off it. CDR1 and CDR2 were assigned from the germline V gene as SGHRS and YFSETQ. From cysteine to phenylalanine, the CDR3 is 13 amino acids long. Of the read, only the CDR3 DNA is kept; its 39 bases are in frame from base 1. Cut back by 0 bases and 7 bases, the V and J ends lie 11 bases apart. The sample's time point, from its label and the paper: pre-sensitization, week 0. The treatment or condition tag for this specimen amounts to: therapeutic diphenylcyclopropenone sensitization with weekly scalp DPC. At each patch-test visit, blood was drawn before the patch test was applied. Patients were eligible if aged 18 to 70, diagnosed with alopecia and judged suitable for DPC therapy, and pregnant patients were excluded. Total RNA was isolated from unfractionated whole blood collected in Tempus Blood RNA tubes.

These data are taken from a study of human T cells and chemical hapten exposure (dated by TCRdb to the early 2020s). Regarding the research as a whole: For sensitization, 2% DPC in acetone was applied to an approximately 2 cm by approximately 2 cm area of upper inner arm skin. Weekly therapeutic DPC doses were additionally applied to the scalp of patients throughout the roughly 23-week study period. Patch testing on the upper back used Finn chambers containing 0.01% DPC, with scoring done after 6 days according to International Contact Dermatitis Research Group standards. Most of the patients in the cohort were female, and the cohort covered alopecia areata with under or over 50% scalp involvement, alopecia totalis and alopecia universalis. Libraries were combined into a pool for sequencing, and differences in TCR yield between samples came mainly from small differences in library volumes within the pool. This study followed changes in the peripheral blood TCR repertoire in vivo during primary and secondary sensitization of alopecia patients to the hapten diphenylcyclopropenone (DPC). Patient blood was sampled pre-sensitization (week 0) and at 2, 6 and about 24 weeks after DPC sensitization. Blood for TCR sequencing was provided by twenty-nine alopecia patients at one to four time points (pre-sensitization, 2, 6 and 24 weeks). Overall study outcomes, separate from this receptor: After repeated subsampling, changes were observed in the strength of the expansion versus patch-test correlation and in the threshold at which the correlation became significant. A positive correlation was found between the number of PT1 expanded TCRs and patch test score, with significance reached at thresholds 8, 16 and 32 but not 4. Significantly more large CDR3 similarity clusters were formed by expanded TCRs than by pre-sensitization or healthy control sets, consistent with antigen-driven responses. Alopecia, a presumed autoimmune disease, was present in all patients, so the immune response of the patients might differ from that of healthy individuals. No change with DPC sensitization was found in the number of TCRs above 1 in 1000 frequency, and no evidence of global repertoire structure alterations was found.

Libraries were constructed by RACE. The instrument was a NextSeq 500. During library preparation, unique molecular identifiers were attached to individual cDNA molecules so that TCRs could be counted quantitatively and reproducibly. Both TCR alpha and TCR beta chains were sequenced from each blood RNA sample. The paper's data handling went like this. The median number of TCRs per sample was approximately 93,000, ranging from about 20,000 to 750,000. The Decombinator software suite was used to annotate V, J and CDR3 in the TCR reads. For the PS versus PT1 abundance plots, all samples were subsampled to the same number of TCRs (28,000). Expanded TCRs were defined as absent before sensitization and observed at least eight times at the 2-week time point. In-frame beta chains were kept once TCRdb had trimmed the public reads at Q25 with fastp and called clones with MiXCR. Rows matching on CDR3 protein sequence are summarized as one entry with the most common DNA and genes. The V and J calls and clone size come from TCRdb's table, not from the authors' own analysis. In this sample the table shows about 350,000 distinct CDR3 sequences, around 5% of which occur a single time. The top ten hold about 7.7% of the sample.

The chain employs TRBV5-1 and TRBJ2-7; a confident D gene designation cannot be given. The clonotype originates from a woman younger than 35 with alopecia areata. Some clones in this sample may be carry-over from other donors' samples. Sequencing used whole blood, obtained in connection with sensitization to the hapten diphenylcyclopropenone (DPC). The CDR3 in this case is CASSLDFPPEQYF. The nucleotides are TGCGCCAGCAGCTTGGATTTCCCCCCTGAGCAGTACTTC.